In its sample, the clone carrying this T cell receptor beta chain was seen a few times. What it recognizes is unknown. This specimen belongs to a study of CD8 T cells in ankylosing spondylitis. Study-wide results and caveats: What appeared characteristic of ankylosing spondylitis blood was a TCR beta motif of eight highly homologous variants. Enrichment of disease-linked clones was reportedly significant in matched ankylosing spondylitis synovial fluid. Earlier studies detected some motif variants in reactive arthritis synovial fluid and blood.

Making use of molecular barcodes, quantitative 5'-RACE generated TCR beta libraries. TCRdb called the 5' RACE reads again in MiXCR, with one record for every CDR3 protein. The sample has 200,000 to 250,000 distinct CDR3 sequences; roughly a tenth are singletons. Germline V CDR1 and CDR2: SGHTA, FQGTGA. Trimming pared 5 bases from V and 1 base from J, leaving 17 bases between. This CDR3 has 16 residues. Specimen: blood, either unsorted or a sorted T cell fraction (not recorded which). This TCR was recovered from a male donor with ankylosing spondylitis or in good health (not recorded which). The rearrangement joins TRBV7-3 to TRBJ2-5; D perhaps matches TRBD1 (5 bases). CDR3 nucleotides: TGTGCCAGCAGCCAACTTAGAGTACAGGTCCAAGAGACCCAGTACTTC. Its translation is CASSQLRVQVQETQYF.